This record concerns one T cell receptor (beta chain) sequence. Here immunoSEQ multiplex PCR was the method, and the copy in TCRdb shows in-frame clones only, minus some. The sample lists millions of clones; over 85% were seen once. The sample belongs to a study of shared clonotypes between healthy human individuals. In the study overall: Researchers assigned three CD4 naive, three CD4 memory, two CD8 naive and one CD8 memory plate to each donor.

V lost 0 bases to trimming and J lost 0 bases, with 9 bases between them. Germline V CDR1 and CDR2: SGHRS, YFSETQ. The CDR3 has 15 residues. Sequencing was carried out using naive CD4+ T cells sorted from blood. Subset specified: CD45RA+ positively selected. This receptor was taken from a man aged 18 to 29 in good health. The gene calls are TRBV5-1 and TRBJ2-5, with D unclear. The CDR3: CASSLEAGHQETQYF. The CDR3 bases are TGCGCCAGCAGCTTGGAAGCAGGCCACCAAGAGACCCAGTACTTC.